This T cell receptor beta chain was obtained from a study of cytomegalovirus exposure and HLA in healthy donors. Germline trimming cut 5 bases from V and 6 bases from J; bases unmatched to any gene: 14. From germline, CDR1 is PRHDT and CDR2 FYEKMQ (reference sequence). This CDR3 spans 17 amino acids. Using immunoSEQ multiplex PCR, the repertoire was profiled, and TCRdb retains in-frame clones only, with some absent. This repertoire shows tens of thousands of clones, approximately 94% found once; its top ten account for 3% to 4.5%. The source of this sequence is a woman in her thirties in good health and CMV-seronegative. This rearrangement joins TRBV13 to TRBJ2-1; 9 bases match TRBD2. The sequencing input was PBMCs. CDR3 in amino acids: CASSRIAGEGYSNEQFF. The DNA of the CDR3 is TGTGCCAGCAGCCGTATAGCGGGGGAAGGGTATAGCAATGAGCAGTTCTTC.